This T cell receptor beta chain was found in a study of T-cell memory formation after mild COVID-19. Across the whole study: TCR clusters were largely donor specific.

TCRdb passed the 5' RACE reads through MiXCR, listing each CDR3 protein once. The data show 500,000 to 550,000 distinct CDR3 sequences, roughly 22% seen once. The sequencing sample was made of PBMCs or a T cell subset sorted from them (not recorded which). The clonotype comes from an adult woman who had mild COVID-19 (a few samples of this study predate the infection). Cell type and time point are not known.

In nucleotides, the CDR3 is TGTGCCTGGAGTGTATGGTTCGGCTACACCTTC. Protein product: CAWSVWFGYTF. The genes are TRBV30 and TRBJ1-2; D is undetermined. Germline CDR1 reads GTSNPN; CDR2 reads SVGIG (reference sequence). This CDR3 has 11 residues. Trimming cost V 0 bases and J 8 bases, with 7 bases left between them.